This T cell receptor beta chain was identified during a study of blood T cell repertoires in COVID-19. There are 17 residues in the CDR3. Unmatched junction bases numbered 10, after V lost 0 bases and J lost 2 bases. CDR1 and CDR2 (germline): SGDLS, YYNGEE. The data were produced by immunoSEQ multiplex PCR, yet TCRdb's version contains in-frame clones alone and is incomplete. The table shows 60,000 to 70,000 clones, with 70% to 90% occurring only once. The J gene is TRBJ2-7, the V gene TRBV9; 8 bases are shared with TRBD2. The sequence derives from a man aged 40-50 years with COVID-19, enrolled during active disease. Sample: peripheral blood. The CDR3 DNA follows: TGTGCCAGCAGCGTAGGGGCGGGGGGCTACATCCCCTACGAGCAGTACTTC. Its protein product is CASSVGAGGYIPYEQYF.